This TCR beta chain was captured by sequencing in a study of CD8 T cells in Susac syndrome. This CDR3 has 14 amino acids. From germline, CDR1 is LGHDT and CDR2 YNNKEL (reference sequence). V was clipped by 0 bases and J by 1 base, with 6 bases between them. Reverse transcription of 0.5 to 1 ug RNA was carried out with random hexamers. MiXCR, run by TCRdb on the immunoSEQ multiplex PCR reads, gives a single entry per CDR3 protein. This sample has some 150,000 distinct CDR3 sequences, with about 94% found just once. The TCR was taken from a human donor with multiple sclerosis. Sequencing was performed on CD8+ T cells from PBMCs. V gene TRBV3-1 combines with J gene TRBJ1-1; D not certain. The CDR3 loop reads CASSQERTNTEAFF. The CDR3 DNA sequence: TGTGCCAGCAGCCAAGAAAGGACGAACACTGAAGCTTTCTTT.